The 8 T cell receptor beta chains listed next were all sequenced from one sample in a study of CD8 T cells in ankylosing spondylitis. Each CDR3 protein gets one entry after TCRdb re-called the 5' RACE reads with MiXCR. This table has about 240,000 distinct CDR3 sequences, 8.6% appearing once. The sample was blood, either unsorted or a sorted T cell fraction (not recorded which). The receptors derive from a male donor with ankylosing spondylitis or in good health (not recorded which).

This clonotype was counted many times. The rearrangement uses TRBV20-1 and TRBJ2-7; 9 nucleotides align to TRBD1. V dropped 1 base and J dropped 3; count of bases not matched to a gene: 10. The CDR3 has 16 amino acids. CDR1 DFQATT and CDR2 SNEGSKA come from the germline V gene (reference sequence). CDR3 in amino acids: CSARAITGTGIYEQYF. The DNA for the CDR3 is TGCAGTGCTAGAGCTATAACCGGGACAGGGATCTACGAGCAGTACTTC.

The gene calls are TRBV5-1 and TRBJ2-1; D might be TRBD1 (5 bases). Trimming took 0 bases from V and 4 from J, leaving 11 bases between them. The length of the CDR3 is 15 residues. Germline-derived CDR1 and CDR2 are SGHRS and YFSETQ. The CDR3 is CASSLDRTKYNEQFF. The CDR3 DNA reads as TGCGCCAGCAGCTTGGACAGGACGAAATACAATGAGCAGTTCTTC.

This chain links TRBV10-1 with TRBJ2-2; a possible D gene is TRBD1 (5 bases). Germline loops: CDR1 WNHNN, CDR2 SYGVQD (reference sequence). V was shortened by 8 bases and J by 0 bases, with 16 bases between the two germline ends. The CDR3 runs 16 residues. The DNA of the CDR3 is TGCGCCAGCGCCGACAGCCGACTCGCGAACACCGGGGAGCTGTTTTTT. It yields the protein CASADSRLANTGELFF.

The V gene is TRBV20-1, the J gene TRBJ2-7; 9 bases are a match to TRBD2. The CDR3 runs to 14 residues. The V gene's germline CDR1 is DFQATT and CDR2 SNEGSKA (reference sequence). V dropped 5 bases and J dropped 3; count of bases not matched to a gene: 8. The CDR3 DNA reads TGCAGTGCTCACAGACTAGCGGTAAACTACGAGCAGTACTTC. The encoded protein is CSAHRLAVNYEQYF.

This clonotype was found many times. The chain uses TRBV9 and TRBJ2-2, with unresolved D. The V gene lost 4 bases and the J gene lost 6 bases, with 7 bases spanning the gap. The CDR3 has 12 residues. Looked up from germline, CDR1 is SGDLS and CDR2 is YYNGEE. DNA for the CDR3: TGTGCCAGCAGCTCCGCCCCCGGGGAGCTGTTTTTT. The encoded protein is CASSSAPGELFF.

This clonotype has a handful of counts. V and J are TRBV5-8 and TRBJ2-2, with D possibly being TRBD1 (6 bases). This CDR3 is built from 14 residues. Germline V gives CDR1 SGHTS, CDR2 YDEGEE. Trimming removed 4 bases at V and 7 bases at J, with 14 bases between. Here the CDR3 reads CASSPTGWGGELFF. CDR3 nucleotides: TGTGCCAGCAGCCCGACAGGTTGGGGCGGGGAGCTGTTTTTT.

Many counts were recorded for this clonotype. The chain has TRBV7-3 and TRBJ2-3; perhaps TRBD2 as D (5 bases). Germline V gene lookup returns CDR1 SGHTA and CDR2 FQGTGA. CDR3 length equals 15 residues. Trimming removed 5 bases at V and 0 bases at J, with 12 bases between. This chain's CDR3 is CASSPSGGSTDTQYF. CDR3 DNA sequence: TGTGCCAGCAGCCCTTCTGGCGGGAGCACAGATACGCAGTATTTT.

This clonotype has at least ten counts. J is TRBJ1-1 and V is TRBV20-1; maybe TRBD1 (5 bases). The CDR3 covers 14 residues. The V end was cut by 4 bases, the J end by 5 bases, with 17 bases between. Germline values: CDR1 DFQATT, CDR2 SNEGSKA (reference sequence). DNA of the CDR3: TGCAGTGCTACCCGGACATCCGCGGGGACTGAAGCTTTCTTT. It specifies CSATRTSAGTEAFF.